This T cell receptor beta chain was profiled in a study of cytomegalovirus exposure and HLA in healthy donors. General study results and limits: Later analysis placed DRB1 highest and HLA-C lowest in TCR association rates, which differed by HLA locus. Cytomegalovirus association was listed for about 180 TCR beta chains.

Each donor was healthy, and each was a bone marrow donor. This clone was counted only a few times. Its antigen remains unknown. Researchers ran the PCR with 60 Vbeta and 13 Jbeta primers. Original analysis: Unique TCR beta chains totaled 65 million to 95 million in a later count, with some 10 million of them shared. TCRdb's copy holds only in-frame clones and misses some; the assay was immunoSEQ multiplex PCR. Clone size and V and J calls were adopted from that table, with D and trimming inferred from the DNA. In the table there are under 150,000 clones, over 65% of which are singletons. Germline values: CDR1 WSHSY, CDR2 SAAADI. Unmatched junction bases numbered 20, after V lost 6 bases and J lost 15 bases. This CDR3 is built from 15 residues.

This clonotype originated in a male donor in good health and CMV-seronegative. Sequencing input: PBMCs. This rearrangement joins TRBV10-2 to TRBJ2-1; 7 bases agree with TRBD2. This CDR3 is CASSPGAPTSYPPFF. CDR3 in DNA: TGCGCCAGCAGCCCGGGCGCCCCGACTAGCTATCCCCCGTTCTTC.